This is a list of T cell receptor beta chains from one sample in a study of shared clonotypes between healthy human individuals. Clones were read by immunoSEQ multiplex PCR, and TCRdb kept only the in-frame ones, dropping some. The table records millions of clones, more than 80% of them present only once. Sequenced input: naive CD4+ T cells sorted from blood. Receptors originate from a man younger than 30 in good health. The CDR3 runs from the conserved cysteine through the conserved F or W. D genes are given only for firm matches. Expanded clones are given a class, and other clones once, few, many or no size at all.

>TRBD2|TRBJ2-1|TRBV7-2|-
CASSLGGSLNEQFF
TGTGCCAGCAGCTTGGGCGGGAGTCTCAATGAGCAGTTCTTC
>-|TRBJ1-5|TRBV19|-
CASNFGLGNNQPQHF
TGTGCCAGTAATTTCGGCTTAGGGAATAATCAGCCCCAGCATTTT
>TRBD1|TRBJ1-1|TRBV19|-
CASSSRGPSTEAFF
TGTGCCAGTAGTTCCAGGGGGCCCAGCACTGAAGCTTTCTTT
>-|TRBJ2-7|TRBV2|-
CASSEYHEQYF
TGTGCCAGCAGTGAATACCACGAGCAGTACTTC
>TRBD1|TRBJ2-3|TRBV5-4|-
CASSWGGQGEDTQYF
TGTGCCAGCAGCTGGGGTGGACAGGGGGAGGATACGCAGTATTTT
>TRBD1|TRBJ2-7|TRBV5-1|-
CASSIARGPYPYEQYF
TGCGCCAGCAGCATAGCCAGGGGGCCGTATCCCTACGAGCAGTACTTC
>TRBD1|TRBJ1-1|TRBV27|-
CASSSGQGLTEAFF
TGTGCCAGCAGTTCAGGACAGGGCTTAACTGAAGCTTTCTTT
>-|TRBJ2-2|TRBV11-3|-
CASSPRGPGELFF
TGTGCCAGCAGCCCCAGGGGTCCCGGGGAGCTGTTTTTT
>-|TRBJ2-1|TRBV4-2|few
CASSQDLSSYNEQFF
TGTGCCAGCAGCCAAGACTTGAGCTCCTACAATGAGCAGTTCTTC
>TRBD1|TRBJ2-7|TRBV30|-
CAWSPGTGSNEQYF
TGTGCCTGGAGCCCGGGGACAGGGAGCAACGAGCAGTACTTC
>TRBD1|TRBJ2-7|TRBV15|-
CATSTMVTGDSYEQYF
TGTGCCACCAGCACTATGGTAACAGGGGACTCCTACGAGCAGTACTTC
>TRBD2|TRBJ2-5|TRBV15|-
CATSRGVGTIGETQYF
TGTGCCACCAGCAGAGGGGTCGGGACTATCGGGGAGACCCAGTACTTC
>-|TRBJ2-5|TRBV10-3|-
CAISSGTSLETQYF
TGTGCCATCAGTTCAGGGACGAGTTTAGAGACCCAGTACTTC
>-|TRBJ1-3|TRBV28|-
CASSPDNGGGNTIYF
TGTGCCAGCAGCCCTGACAATGGCGGGGGAAACACCATATATTTT
>-|TRBJ1-1|TRBV4-1|-
CASTIGQANTEAFF
TGCGCCAGCACTATAGGGCAGGCGAACACTGAAGCTTTCTTT
>TRBD1|TRBJ1-1|TRBV7-9|-
CASSPRDRGLKVNTEAFF
TGTGCCAGCAGCCCCCGGGACAGGGGGCTGAAGGTGAACACTGAAGCTTTCTTT
>TRBD1|TRBJ2-7|TRBV20-1|-
CSALSPDRANF
TGCAGTGCCCTGAGCCCCGACAGGGCGAACTTC
>-|TRBJ2-7|TRBV2|-
CASTQGRNEQYF
TGTGCCAGCACCCAGGGGCGAAACGAGCAGTACTTC
>-|TRBJ2-5|TRBV30|-
CAWSDGSPGKTQYF
TGTGCCTGGAGTGATGGTTCTCCCGGGAAGACCCAGTACTTC
>-|TRBJ1-5|TRBV5-5|-
CASSLEGSNQPQHF
TGTGCCAGCAGCTTGGAGGGGAGCAATCAGCCCCAGCATTTT